This T cell receptor (beta chain) was found in a study of blood T cell repertoires in COVID-19 (dated by TCRdb to between 2020 and 2021). Turning to the overall study: Samples covering the acute and convalescent phases of COVID-19 were provided by collaborators in the United States, Italy and Spain. The material from the prospective study consisted of cDNA or gDNA derived from T cells, B-cell-depleted T cells, or PBMCs. HLA class I and class II types, where available, came from metadata supplied by the sample provider rather than from assay-based typing. The repertoires were made available in a free public database intended to serve as a resource for research on the immune response to SARS-CoV-2. Deeply sampled blood TCRbeta repertoires from subjects exposed to, actively infected with, or recovered from COVID-19 were included in the dataset. A de-identified subject ID, COVID-19 status, age in years and sex were almost always included in the sample metadata. Samples came from the ongoing ImmuneRACE study (first 160 participants) plus 1,254 subjects from 6 global collaborators.

Paper-wide results and their limitations: Clinical and demographic metadata were provided uncurated, with the amount varying by source and participant.

Of note for this clone: There is no known antigen for this receptor. No per-base quality is available; no much larger clone lies one base away.

The CDR3 measures 15 amino acids from cysteine to phenylalanine. Only the CDR3 region is kept as DNA, spanning 45 bases read in frame from base 1. Taken from the germline V gene (reference sequence), the CDR1 and CDR2 loops are LNHNV and YYDKDF. Trimming removed 5 bases from V and 4 bases from J; the gene matches leave 5 bases unexplained. TCRbeta CDR3 regions were amplified from genomic DNA by means of the immunoSEQ Assay, a bias-controlled multiplex PCR. As for the authors' bioinformatics: The number of nucleated cells in each sample was estimated from the amplification of reference gene primers within the assay. To quantify the absolute abundance of each unique TCRbeta CDR3 rearrangement, sequence reads were collapsed and filtered. For each sample, productive Simpson clonality was calculated as the square root of Simpson's diversity index over productive rearrangements. TCRdb retrieved this table from immuneACCESS and kept in-frame rearrangements only. Not all clones are present; in checked studies, unresolved V genes account for under half, and no reason is known for the remainder. Clone size and V and J calls were adopted from that table, with D and trimming inferred from the DNA. For this sample there are hundreds of thousands of clones; roughly 87% appear just once. The top ten hold around 2.1% of the sample.

The collaborating institutions used their own protocols to collect whole blood in K2EDTA tubes. For TCRbeta analysis, collaborators shipped samples in one of three forms: frozen whole blood, isolated PBMCs, or DNA extracted from either of those sample types. The clonotype originates from a man between 18 and 29 years old with active or convalescent COVID-19. Sequencing was done on a sample of peripheral blood. The chain is made from TRBV15 and TRBJ2-2; TRBD1 aligns with 9 central bases. The CDR3 sequence is CATSGGQGITGELFF. The DNA reads as follows: TGTGCCACCAGCGGGGGACAGGGAATCACCGGGGAGCTGTTTTTT.